This T cell receptor (beta chain) appears in the sequencing data of a study of T cells in Graves' hyperthyroidism and ophthalmopathy. There were TCR beta CDR3 regions amplified from RNA transcripts. The HTBI primer set served for first-round RT-PCR of the TCR CDR3. From the multiplex PCR reads, TCRdb called clonotypes with MiXCR, one entry per CDR3 protein. The sample lists 550,000 to 700,000 distinct CDR3 sequences, roughly 14% occurring once. This clonotype was found a few times. The germline V and J ends were trimmed by 7 bases and 0 bases, with 15 bases remaining between them. The CDR3 has 15 residues. The germline CDR1 and CDR2 sequences are MNHEY and SVGAGI.

The genes are TRBV6-5 and TRBJ1-1; the D is unclear. The TCR originated in a woman in her forties with Graves' ophthalmopathy. What was sequenced was blood. The CDR3 protein is CASILETVMNTEAFF. The CDR3 nucleotides read TGTGCCAGCATTCTTGAGACGGTCATGAACACTGAAGCTTTCTTT.